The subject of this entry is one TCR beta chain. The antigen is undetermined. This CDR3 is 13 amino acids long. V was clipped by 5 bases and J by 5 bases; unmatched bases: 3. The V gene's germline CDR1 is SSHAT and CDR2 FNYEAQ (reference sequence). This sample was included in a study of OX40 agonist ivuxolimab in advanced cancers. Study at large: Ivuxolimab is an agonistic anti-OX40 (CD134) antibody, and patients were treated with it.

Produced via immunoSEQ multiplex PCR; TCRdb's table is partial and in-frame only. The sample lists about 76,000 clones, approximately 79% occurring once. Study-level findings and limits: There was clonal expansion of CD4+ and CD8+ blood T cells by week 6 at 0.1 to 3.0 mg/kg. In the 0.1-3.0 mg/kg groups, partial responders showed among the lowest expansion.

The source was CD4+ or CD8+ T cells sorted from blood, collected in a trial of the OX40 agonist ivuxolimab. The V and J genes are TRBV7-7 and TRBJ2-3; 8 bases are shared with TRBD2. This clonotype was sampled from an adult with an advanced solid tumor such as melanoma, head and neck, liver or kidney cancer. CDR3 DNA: TGTGCCAGCAGCCTCGGGAGGGGAGATACGCAGTATTTT. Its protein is CASSLGRGDTQYF.